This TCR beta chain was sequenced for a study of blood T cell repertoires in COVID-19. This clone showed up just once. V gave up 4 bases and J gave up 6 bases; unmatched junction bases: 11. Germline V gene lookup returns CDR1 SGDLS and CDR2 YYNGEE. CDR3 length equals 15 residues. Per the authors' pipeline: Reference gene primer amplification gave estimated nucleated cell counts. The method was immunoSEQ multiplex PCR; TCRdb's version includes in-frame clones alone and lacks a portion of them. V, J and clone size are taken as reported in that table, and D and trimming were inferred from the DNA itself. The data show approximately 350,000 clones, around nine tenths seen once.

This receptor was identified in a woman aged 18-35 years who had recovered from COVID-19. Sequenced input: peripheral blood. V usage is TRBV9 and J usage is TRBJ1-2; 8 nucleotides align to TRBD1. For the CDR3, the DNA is TGTGCCAGCAGCCCTTGGACAGGGAGAAACGATGGCTACACCTTC. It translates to CASSPWTGRNDGYTF.